Sequencing of this T cell receptor (beta chain) was carried out in a study of beta chain features in type 1 diabetes. Study conclusions and caveats: Equally in patients and controls, PCR might preferentially amplify shorter templates. Researchers report that Type 1 diabetes patients had moderately but significantly shorter TCRB CDR3s across all four CD4+ subsets.

Staining for CD45RO/CCR7/CD25/CD127/CD95/CD27 allowed sorting of CD4+ naive, central memory, regulatory and stem cell-like memory cells. Since all of the isolated RNA was reverse transcribed, expressed TCRB transcripts were what got sequenced. TCRdb keeps only in-frame clones here, not all; method: immunoSEQ multiplex PCR. The sample comprises approximately 170,000 clones, roughly 8% of which are singletons, and 0.5% rests with the top ten. A word on this clone: Its antigen is still unknown.

The CDR3 totals 12 residues. CDR1 is SGHTA, CDR2 FQGNSA, per germline. V was cut by 6 bases and J by 5 bases, with 11 bases left in between. The clonotype comes from a man between 18 and 29 years old with type 1 diabetes. The chain has TRBV7-2 and TRBJ2-7; TRBD1 might be the D (6 bases). The sequenced material came from central memory CD4+ T cells from blood. The CDR3 DNA reads as TGTGCCAGCAGGGGGCCAGGGGACGAGCAGTACTTC. Its translation is CASRGPGDEQYF.